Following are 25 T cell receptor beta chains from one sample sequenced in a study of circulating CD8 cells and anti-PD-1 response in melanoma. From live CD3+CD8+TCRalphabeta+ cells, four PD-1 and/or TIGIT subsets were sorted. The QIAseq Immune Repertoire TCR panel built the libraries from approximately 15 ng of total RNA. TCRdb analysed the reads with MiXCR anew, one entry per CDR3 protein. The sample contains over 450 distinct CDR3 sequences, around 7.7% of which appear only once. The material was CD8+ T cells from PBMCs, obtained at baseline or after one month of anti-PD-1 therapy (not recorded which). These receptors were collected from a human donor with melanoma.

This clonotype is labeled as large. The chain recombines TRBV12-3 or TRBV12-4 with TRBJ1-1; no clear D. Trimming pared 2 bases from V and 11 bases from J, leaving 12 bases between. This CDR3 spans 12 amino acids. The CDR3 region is CASSLPPEAAFF. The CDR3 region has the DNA TGTGCCAGCAGTTTACCCCCCGAGGCGGCTTTCTTT.

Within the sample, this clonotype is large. CDR3 bases: TGTGCCAGTAGCCAAAGACTGGTGTACCAAGAGACCCAGTACTTC. It yields the protein CASSQRLVYQETQYF. V and J are TRBV19 and TRBJ2-5; no firm D call. This CDR3 has 15 amino acids. Germline V gene data show CDR1 as LNHDA and CDR2 as SQIVND (reference sequence). The ends were cut back, 6 bases at V and 0 bases at J, with 14 bases in the middle. Full variable domain (outside the CDR3, taken from reference TRBV19 and TRBJ2-5): DGGITQSPKYLFRKEGQNVTLSCEQNLNHDAMYWYRQDPGQGLRLIYYSQIVNDFQKGDIAEGYSVSREKKESFPLTVTSAQKNPTAFYLCASSQRLVYQETQYFGPGTRLLVL.

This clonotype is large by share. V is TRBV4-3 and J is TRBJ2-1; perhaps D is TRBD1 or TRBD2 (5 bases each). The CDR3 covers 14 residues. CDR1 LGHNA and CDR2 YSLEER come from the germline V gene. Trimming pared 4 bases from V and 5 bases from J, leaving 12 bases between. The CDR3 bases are TGCGCCAGCAGCCGTAACGGGGCCGACAATGAGCAGTTCTTC. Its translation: CASSRNGADNEQFF.

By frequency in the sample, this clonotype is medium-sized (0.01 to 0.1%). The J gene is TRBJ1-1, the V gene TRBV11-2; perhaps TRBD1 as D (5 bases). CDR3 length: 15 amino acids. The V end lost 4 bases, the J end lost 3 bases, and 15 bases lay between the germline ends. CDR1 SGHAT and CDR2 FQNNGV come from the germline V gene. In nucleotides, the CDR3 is TGTGCCAGCAGCTCCAACTTGGGGGGGGACACTGAAGCTTTCTTT. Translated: CASSSNLGGDTEAFF.

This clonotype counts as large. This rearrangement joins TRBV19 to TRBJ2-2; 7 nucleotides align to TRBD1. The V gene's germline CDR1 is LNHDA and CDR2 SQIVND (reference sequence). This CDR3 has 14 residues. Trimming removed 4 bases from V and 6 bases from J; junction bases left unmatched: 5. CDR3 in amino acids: CASSNLQGAGELFF. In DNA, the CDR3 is TGTGCCAGTAGTAACCTTCAGGGGGCCGGGGAGCTGTTTTTT.

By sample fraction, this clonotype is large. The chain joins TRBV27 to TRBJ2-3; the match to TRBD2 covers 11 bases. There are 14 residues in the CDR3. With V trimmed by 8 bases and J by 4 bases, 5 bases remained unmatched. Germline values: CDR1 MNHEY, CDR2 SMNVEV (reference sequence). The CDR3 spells CASALAGGSDTQYF. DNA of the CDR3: TGTGCCAGCGCCCTAGCGGGGGGTTCAGATACGCAGTATTTT.

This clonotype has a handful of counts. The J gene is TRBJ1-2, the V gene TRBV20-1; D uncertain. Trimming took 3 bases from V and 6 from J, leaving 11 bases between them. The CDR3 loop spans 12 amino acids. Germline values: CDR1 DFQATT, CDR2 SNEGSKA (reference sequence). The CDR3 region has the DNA TGCAGTGCTAGGGGCCTGGGAGATGGCTACACCTTC. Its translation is CSARGLGDGYTF.

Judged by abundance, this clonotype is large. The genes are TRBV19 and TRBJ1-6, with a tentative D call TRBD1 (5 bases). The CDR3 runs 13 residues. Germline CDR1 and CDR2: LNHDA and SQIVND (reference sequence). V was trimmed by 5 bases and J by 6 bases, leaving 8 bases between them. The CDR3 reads CASSDGGNSPLHF. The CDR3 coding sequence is TGTGCCAGTAGTGATGGGGGTAATTCACCCCTCCACTTT. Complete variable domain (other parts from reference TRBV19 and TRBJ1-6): DGGITQSPKYLFRKEGQNVTLSCEQNLNHDAMYWYRQDPGQGLRLIYYSQIVNDFQKGDIAEGYSVSREKKESFPLTVTSAQKNPTAFYLCASSDGGNSPLHFGNGTRLTVT.

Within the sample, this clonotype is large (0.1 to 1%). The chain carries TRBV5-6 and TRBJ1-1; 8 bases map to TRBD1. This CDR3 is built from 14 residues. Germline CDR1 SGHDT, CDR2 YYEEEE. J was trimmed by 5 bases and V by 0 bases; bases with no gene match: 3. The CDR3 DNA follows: TGTGCCAGCAGCTTGGTCCAGGGGGCAACTGAAGCTTTCTTT. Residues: CASSLVQGATEAFF. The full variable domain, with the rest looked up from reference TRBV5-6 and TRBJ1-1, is DAGVTQSPTHLIKTRGQQVTLRCSPKSGHDTVSWYQQALGQGPQFIFQYYEEEERQRGNFPDRFSGHQFPNYSSELNVNALLLGDSALYLCASSLVQGATEAFFGQGTRLTVV.

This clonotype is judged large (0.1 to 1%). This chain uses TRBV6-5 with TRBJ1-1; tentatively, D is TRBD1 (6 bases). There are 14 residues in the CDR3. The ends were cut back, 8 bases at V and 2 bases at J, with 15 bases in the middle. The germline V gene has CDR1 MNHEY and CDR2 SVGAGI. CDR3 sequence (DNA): TGTGCCAGCGCCACAGGGCAGGGTAACACTGAAGCTTTCTTT. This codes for CASATGQGNTEAFF.

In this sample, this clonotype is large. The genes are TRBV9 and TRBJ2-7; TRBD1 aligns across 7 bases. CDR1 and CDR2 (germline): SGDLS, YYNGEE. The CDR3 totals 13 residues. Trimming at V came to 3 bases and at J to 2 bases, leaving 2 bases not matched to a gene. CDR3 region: CASSEGTAYEQYF. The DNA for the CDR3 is TGTGCCAGCAGCGAGGGGACAGCCTACGAGCAGTACTTC. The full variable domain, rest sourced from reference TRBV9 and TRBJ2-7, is DSGVTQTPKHLITATGQRVTLRCSPRSGDLSVYWYQQSLDQGLQFLIQYYNGEERAKGNILERFSAQQFPDLHSELNLSSLELGDSALYFCASSEGTAYEQYFGPGTRLTVT.

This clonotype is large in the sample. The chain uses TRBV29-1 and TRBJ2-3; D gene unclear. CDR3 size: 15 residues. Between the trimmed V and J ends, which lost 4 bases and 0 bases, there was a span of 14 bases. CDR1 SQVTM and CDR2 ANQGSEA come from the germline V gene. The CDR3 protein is CSVVLAATSTDTQYF. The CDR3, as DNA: TGCAGCGTTGTCCTGGCAGCGACTAGCACAGATACGCAGTATTTT.

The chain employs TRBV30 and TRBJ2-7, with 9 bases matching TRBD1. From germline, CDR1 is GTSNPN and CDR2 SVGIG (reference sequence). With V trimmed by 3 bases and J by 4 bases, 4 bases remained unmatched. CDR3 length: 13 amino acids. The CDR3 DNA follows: TGTGCCTGGAGCTACAGGGGGCTGTACGAGCAGTACTTC. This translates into CAWSYRGLYEQYF. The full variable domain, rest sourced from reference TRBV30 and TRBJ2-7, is SQTIHQWPATLVQPVGSPLSLECTVEGTSNPNLYWYRQAAGRGLQLLFYSVGIGQISSEVPQNLSASRPQDRQFILSSKKLLLSDSGFYLCAWSYRGLYEQYFGPGTRLTVT.

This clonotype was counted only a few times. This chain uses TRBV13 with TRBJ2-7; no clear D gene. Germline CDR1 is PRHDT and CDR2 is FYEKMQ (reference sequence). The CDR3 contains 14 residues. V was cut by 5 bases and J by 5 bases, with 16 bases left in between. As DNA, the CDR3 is TGTGCCAGCAGCGGCCGCACGCTGGACCACGAGCAGTACTTC. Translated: CASSGRTLDHEQYF.

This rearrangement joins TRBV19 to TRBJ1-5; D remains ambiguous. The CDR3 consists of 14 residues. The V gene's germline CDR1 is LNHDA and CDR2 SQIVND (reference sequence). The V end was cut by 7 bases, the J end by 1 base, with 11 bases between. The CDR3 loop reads CASIILGSNQPQHF. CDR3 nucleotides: TGTGCCAGTATTATCCTGGGCAGCAATCAGCCCCAGCATTTT.

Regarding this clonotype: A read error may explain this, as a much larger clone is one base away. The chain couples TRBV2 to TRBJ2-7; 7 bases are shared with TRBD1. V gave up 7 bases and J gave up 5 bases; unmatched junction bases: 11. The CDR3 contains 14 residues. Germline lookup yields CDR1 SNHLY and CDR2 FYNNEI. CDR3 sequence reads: CASNIMTGKDEQYF. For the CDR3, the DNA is TGTGCCAGCAATATAATGACAGGGAAGGACGAGCAGTACTTC.

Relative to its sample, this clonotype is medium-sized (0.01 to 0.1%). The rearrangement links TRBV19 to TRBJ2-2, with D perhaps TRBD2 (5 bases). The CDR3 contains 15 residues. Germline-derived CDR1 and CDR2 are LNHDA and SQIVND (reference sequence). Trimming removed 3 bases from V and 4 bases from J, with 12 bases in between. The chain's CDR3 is CASSIWVEGTGELFF. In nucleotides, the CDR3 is TGTGCCAGTAGTATTTGGGTCGAGGGCACCGGGGAGCTGTTTTTT.

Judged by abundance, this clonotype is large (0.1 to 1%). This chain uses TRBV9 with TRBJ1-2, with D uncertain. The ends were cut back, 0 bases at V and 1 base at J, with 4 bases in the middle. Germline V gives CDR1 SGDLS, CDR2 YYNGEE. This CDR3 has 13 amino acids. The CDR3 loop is CASSVGSNYGYTF. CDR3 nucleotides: TGTGCCAGCAGCGTAGGGAGTAACTATGGCTACACCTTC.

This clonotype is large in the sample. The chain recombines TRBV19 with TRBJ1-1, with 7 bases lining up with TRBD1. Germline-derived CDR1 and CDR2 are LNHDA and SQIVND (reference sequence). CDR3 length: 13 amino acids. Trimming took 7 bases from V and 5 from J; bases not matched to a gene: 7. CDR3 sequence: CASIRDSRTEAFF. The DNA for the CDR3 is TGTGCCAGTATCCGGGACAGCAGGACTGAAGCTTTCTTT.

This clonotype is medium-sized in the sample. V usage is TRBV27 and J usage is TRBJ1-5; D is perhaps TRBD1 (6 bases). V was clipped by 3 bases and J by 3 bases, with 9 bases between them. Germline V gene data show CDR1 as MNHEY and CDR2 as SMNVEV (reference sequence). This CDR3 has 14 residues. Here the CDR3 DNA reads TGTGCCAGCAGTTTTACAGGGTACAATCAGCCCCAGCATTTT. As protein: CASSFTGYNQPQHF.

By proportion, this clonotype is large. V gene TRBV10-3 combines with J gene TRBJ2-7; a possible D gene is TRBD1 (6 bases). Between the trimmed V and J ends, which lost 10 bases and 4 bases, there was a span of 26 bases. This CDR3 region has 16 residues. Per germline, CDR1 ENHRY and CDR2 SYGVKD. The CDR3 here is CATGLGGGQRNYEQYF. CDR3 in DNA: TGTGCCACGGGGCTTGGCGGAGGACAGAGGAATTACGAGCAGTACTTC.

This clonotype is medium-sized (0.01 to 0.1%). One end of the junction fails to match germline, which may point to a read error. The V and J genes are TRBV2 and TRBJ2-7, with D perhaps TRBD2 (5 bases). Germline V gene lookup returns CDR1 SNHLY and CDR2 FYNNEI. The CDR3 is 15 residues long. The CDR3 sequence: CASSEEVSLNYEQYF. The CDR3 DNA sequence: TGTGCCAGCAGTGAGGAGGTCAGCCTCAACTACGAGCAGTATTTC. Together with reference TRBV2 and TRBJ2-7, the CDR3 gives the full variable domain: EPEVTQTPSHQVTQMGQEVILRCVPISNHLYFYWYRQILGQKVEFLVSFYNNEISEKSEIFDDQFSVERPDGSNFTLKIRSTKLEDSAMYFCASSEEVSLNYEQYFGPGTRLTVT.

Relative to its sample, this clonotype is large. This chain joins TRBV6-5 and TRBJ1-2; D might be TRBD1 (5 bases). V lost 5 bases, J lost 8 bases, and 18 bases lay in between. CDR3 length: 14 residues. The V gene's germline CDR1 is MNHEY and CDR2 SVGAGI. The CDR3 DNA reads TGTGCCAGCAGTGCGCAGGGAGGCTCGAGGGGCTACACCTTC. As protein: CASSAQGGSRGYTF.

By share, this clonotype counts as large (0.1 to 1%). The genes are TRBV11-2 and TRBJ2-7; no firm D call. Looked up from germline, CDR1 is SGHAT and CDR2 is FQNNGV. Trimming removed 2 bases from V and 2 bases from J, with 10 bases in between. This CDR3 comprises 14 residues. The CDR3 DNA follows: TGTGCCAGCAGCTTATCAGCCGGAGCCTACGAGCAGTACTTC. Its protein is CASSLSAGAYEQYF.

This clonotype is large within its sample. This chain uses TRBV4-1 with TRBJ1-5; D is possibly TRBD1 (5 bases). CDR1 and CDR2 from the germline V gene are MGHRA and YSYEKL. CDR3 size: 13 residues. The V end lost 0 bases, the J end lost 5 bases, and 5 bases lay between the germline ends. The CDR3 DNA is TGCGCCAGCAGCCAAGACAGGGATCAGCCCCAGCATTTT. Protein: CASSQDRDQPQHF.